Sequencing of this T cell receptor (beta chain) was carried out in a study of OX40 agonist ivuxolimab in advanced cancers. Study overall: The dose-escalation cohort was approximately 80% male, with a mean age of approximately 62 years, ranging about 20 to 85. Study results and caveats: Specificity for antigen went undetermined in the expanded peripheral T cells.

As to this clone: Antigen: not known.

TCRdb keeps only in-frame clones here, not all; method: immunoSEQ multiplex PCR. The sample includes some 16,000 clones, around 88% of them seen just once. The V gene end was trimmed by 3 bases and the J gene end by 3 bases; junction bases not matched to a gene: 2. CDR1 and CDR2 (germline): SGHAT, FQDESV (reference sequence). The CDR3 is made up of 14 amino acids. At cycle 4 day 1, cycle 7 day 1, and baseline, blood was sampled. The TCR was taken from an adult with an advanced solid tumor such as melanoma, head and neck, liver or kidney cancer. The source was CD4+ or CD8+ T cells sorted from blood, collected in a trial of the OX40 agonist ivuxolimab. This chain joins TRBV11-1 and TRBJ1-1; the match to TRBD1 covers 9 bases. This CDR3 reads CASSLWTGDTEAFF. As DNA, the CDR3 is TGTGCCAGCAGCTTGTGGACAGGGGACACTGAAGCTTTCTTT.